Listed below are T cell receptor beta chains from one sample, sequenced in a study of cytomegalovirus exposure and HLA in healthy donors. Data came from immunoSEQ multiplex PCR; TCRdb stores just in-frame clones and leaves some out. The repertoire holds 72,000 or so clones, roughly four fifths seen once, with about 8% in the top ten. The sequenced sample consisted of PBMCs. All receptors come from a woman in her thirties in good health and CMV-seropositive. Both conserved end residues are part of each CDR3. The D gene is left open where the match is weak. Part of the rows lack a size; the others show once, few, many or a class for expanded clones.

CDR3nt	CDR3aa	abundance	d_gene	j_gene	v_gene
TGTGCCGGGGGACTCGGAAATCAGCCCCAGCATTTT	CAGGLGNQPQHF	NA	NA	TRBJ1-5	TRBV19
TGTGCCAGCAGCTTCGGGGGACTACGGGACACTGAAGCTTTCTTT	CASSFGGLRDTEAFF	NA	NA	TRBJ1-1	TRBV7-6
TGTGCCAGCGCTACCTCGGGACAGGGAATAAGGGGCAATCAGCCCCAGCATTTT	CASATSGQGIRGNQPQHF	NA	TRBD1	TRBJ1-5	TRBV19
TGCAGCGTTGTACTAGCGGGAGGGCCGAATGAGCAGTTCTTC	CSVVLAGGPNEQFF	NA	TRBD2	TRBJ2-1	TRBV29-1
TGCAGCGTTGAAGATCTTGGCGGGAGAAATGAGAACAATGAGCAGTTCTTC	CSVEDLGGRNENNEQFF	NA	TRBD2	TRBJ2-1	TRBV29-1
TGTGCCAGCAGTCCCCCCCGACAGGGGACAGGGGAAAAACTGTTTTTT	CASSPPRQGTGEKLFF	NA	TRBD1	TRBJ1-4	TRBV28
TGTGCCAGCAGCTTAAGCCGCACCGGGGAGCTGTTTTTT	CASSLSRTGELFF	NA	NA	TRBJ2-2	TRBV7-2
TGTGCCAGCAGCCTACGGCCCAGGTACGAGCAGTACTTC	CASSLRPRYEQYF	NA	NA	TRBJ2-7	TRBV7-3
TGTGCCAGTAGTATCTCCGGGACATTGAACACTGAAGCTTTCTTT	CASSISGTLNTEAFF	NA	NA	TRBJ1-1	TRBV19
TGTGCCATCGCAGGGGGCTACGAGCAGTACTTC	CAIAGGYEQYF	once	TRBD1	TRBJ2-7	TRBV28
TGCGCCAGCAGCTCCCGGACAGGGGGTGAAAAACTGTTTTTT	CASSSRTGGEKLFF	NA	TRBD1	TRBJ1-4	TRBV5-1
TGTGCCAGCAGCCAAGCCCCATTCGGGAGGTATGCAGATACGCAGTATTTT	CASSQAPFGRYADTQYF	few	TRBD2	TRBJ2-3	TRBV14
TGCGCCAGCAGCTTGGAGACGGGAGGGAAATACAATGAGCAGTTCTTC	CASSLETGGKYNEQFF	NA	TRBD2	TRBJ2-1	TRBV5-1
TGTGCCAGCAATAACAGGAAAAATGAAAAACTGTTTTTT	CASNNRKNEKLFF	few	NA	TRBJ1-4	TRBV6-5
TGTGCCAGCAGCGGAACTAGCGGGAGTTACCACGAGCAGTACTTC	CASSGTSGSYHEQYF	few	TRBD2	TRBJ2-7	TRBV6-1
TGTGCCAGCAGCTTAGCCGGGGCGGGACAAGAGACCCAGTACTTC	CASSLAGAGQETQYF	NA	NA	TRBJ2-5	TRBV7-8
TGTGCCAGCAGCCCTCAGCCGGGACTAGCATCAGATACGCAGTATTTT	CASSPQPGLASDTQYF	NA	TRBD2	TRBJ2-3	TRBV7-3
TGTGCCAGCAGTTACGCGGACAGGGAGCCCCAAGAGACCCAGTACTTC	CASSYADREPQETQYF	NA	TRBD1	TRBJ2-5	TRBV6-6
TGTGCCAGCAGCCTACAGGGGACACCTAACTACGAGCAGTACTTC	CASSLQGTPNYEQYF	NA	TRBD1	TRBJ2-7	TRBV5-4
TGTGCCAGCAGCGCACAGGAGACTAATGAAAAACTGTTTTTT	CASSAQETNEKLFF	NA	NA	TRBJ1-4	TRBV9
TGTGCCAGCACCCGATCCCAGGGAACGGTCGGGGAGCTGTTTTTT	CASTRSQGTVGELFF	NA	NA	TRBJ2-2	TRBV28
TGTGCCAGCAGCTTGCCTAGCGGGTCTAGCACAGATACGCAGTATTTT	CASSLPSGSSTDTQYF	few	TRBD2	TRBJ2-3	TRBV5-4
TGTGCCAGTAGTAGGGGAGAACTATCGAGCTCCTACAATGAGCAGTTCTTC	CASSRGELSSSYNEQFF	NA	NA	TRBJ2-1	TRBV19
TGTGCCAGCAGTTTATTGACAGGGCGGGCTACCCCGAACACTGAAGCTTTCTTT	CASSLLTGRATPNTEAFF	once	TRBD1	TRBJ1-1	TRBV28
TGTGCCAGCTCACAAGGACAGGGAAGAGGGCAAGAGACCCAGTACTTC	CASSQGQGRGQETQYF	NA	TRBD1	TRBJ2-5	TRBV18
TGTGCCAGCAGTTCCCCCCCTAGCGGGAGTTCTAGTGAGCAGTTCTTC	CASSSPPSGSSSEQFF	NA	TRBD2	TRBJ2-1	TRBV27
TGTGCCAGCCGCCACTGGCGGGAGGGCCCAGATACGCAGTATTTT	CASRHWREGPDTQYF	NA	TRBD2	TRBJ2-3	TRBV11-2
TGTGCCAGCAGTCCCCCGGCGGGGTATGGCTACACCTTC	CASSPPAGYGYTF	NA	NA	TRBJ1-2	TRBV28
TGTGCCATCGGACGGACTAGCGGGACTCAAGGTGGGACCGGGGAGCTGTTTTTT	CAIGRTSGTQGGTGELFF	few	TRBD2	TRBJ2-2	TRBV10-3